Presented here are 14 T cell receptor beta chains from one specimen sequenced in a study of T cell responses to AZD1222 COVID-19 vaccine. The assay was immunoSEQ multiplex PCR, and TCRdb's table has in-frame clones only and misses some. The table lists approximately 140,000 clones, 90% of them singletons, with roughly 3.6% in the top ten. This material consisted of peripheral blood, taken on day 0 of AZD1222 vaccination. The receptors stem from an adult in good health.

The chain combines TRBV19 with TRBJ1-1; TRBD1 aligns across 10 bases. V trimming: 5 bases; J trimming: 4 bases; junction bases outside the gene matches: 10. CDR3 length: 16 amino acids. Germline CDR1 LNHDA, CDR2 SQIVND (reference sequence). CDR3 loop: CASSADRGQSRTEAFF. The CDR3 DNA is TGTGCCAGTAGTGCAGACAGGGGGCAGTCTCGCACTGAAGCTTTCTTT.

The chain uses TRBV27 and TRBJ1-3; no reliable D call. Looked up from germline, CDR1 is MNHEY and CDR2 is SMNVEV (reference sequence). Deletions cut 9 bases from V and 4 bases from J, with 7 bases between. The CDR3 length is 11 residues. This chain's CDR3 is CASVAGNTIYF. As DNA, the CDR3 is TGTGCCAGTGTAGCGGGAAACACCATATATTTT.

The gene calls are TRBV5-6 and TRBJ1-1; 9 nucleotides line up with TRBD1. The trim removed 3 bases at V and 4 bases at J, leaving 19 bases unmatched. The CDR3 extends over 19 amino acids. Germline loops: CDR1 SGHDT, CDR2 YYEEEE. The CDR3 loop reads CASSSPTGTGFSPATEAFF. DNA of the CDR3: TGTGCCAGCAGCTCCCCCACCGGGACAGGGTTTTCCCCCGCCACTGAAGCTTTCTTT.

The CDR3 protein is CASSQSTGDQARQPQHF. The CDR3, as DNA: TGCGCCAGCAGCCAATCTACGGGGGATCAAGCGCGTCAGCCCCAGCATTTT. The chain recombines TRBV4-1 with TRBJ1-5; tentative D call: TRBD1 (5 bases). Germline values: CDR1 MGHRA, CDR2 YSYEKL. The length of the CDR3 is 17 residues. The V end lost 2 bases, the J end lost 6 bases, and 20 bases lay between the germline ends.

This rearrangement joins TRBV3-1 (or the pseudogene TRBV3-2) to TRBJ1-2; the match to TRBD1 covers 7 bases. The CDR3 extends over 17 amino acids. Looked up from germline, CDR1 is LGHDT and CDR2 is YNNKEL (reference sequence). V lost 0 bases to trimming and J lost 3 bases; unmatched junction nucleotides: 10. The CDR3 reads CASSQERTQGDYYGYTF. Here the CDR3 DNA reads TGTGCCAGCAGCCAAGAAAGGACGCAGGGGGATTACTATGGCTACACCTTC.

This chain joins TRBV7-2 and TRBJ2-4, with 8 bases aligning to TRBD2. The V gene's germline CDR1 is SGHTA and CDR2 FQGNSA. Germline trimming cut 5 bases from V and 6 bases from J; bases unmatched to any gene: 6. This CDR3 is built from 14 residues. CDR3 in DNA: TGTGCCAGCAGCGCGGGGGGTGTTCCAAACATTCAGTACTTC. This translates into CASSAGGVPNIQYF.

The chain is built from TRBV6-2 or TRBV6-3 and TRBJ1-5; maybe TRBD1 (6 bases). CDR1 is MNHEY, CDR2 SVGEGT, per germline. The CDR3 spans 17 residues. V gave up 2 bases and J gave up 3 bases, with 17 bases separating them. Here the CDR3 DNA reads TGTGCCAGCAGTTACCCCCCCTGGGGACAACACAATCAGCCCCAGCATTTT. Residues: CASSYPPWGQHNQPQHF.

This clone was counted a single time. The chain links TRBV19 to TRBJ2-7; no reliable D call. Trimming cost V 4 bases and J 1 base, with 17 bases left between them. The CDR3 loop spans 16 amino acids. Germline-derived CDR1 and CDR2 are LNHDA and SQIVND (reference sequence). CDR3 DNA sequence: TGTGCCAGTAGTAGGGATCACCTGGACGAATCCTACGAGCAGTACTTC. This sequence encodes CASSRDHLDESYEQYF.

The chain couples TRBV5-1 to TRBJ1-6, with D unresolved. Trimming cost V 0 bases and J 3 bases, with 10 bases left between them. Germline CDR1 SGHRS, CDR2 YFSETQ. This CDR3 has 16 amino acids. CDR3 sequence reads: CASSLEGRLYNSPLHF. The CDR3, as DNA: TGCGCCAGCAGCTTGGAGGGCAGACTCTATAATTCACCCCTCCACTTT.

This chain joins TRBV30 and TRBJ2-7; D unresolved. From germline, CDR1 is GTSNPN and CDR2 SVGIG (reference sequence). V was cut by 3 bases and J by 6 bases, with 12 bases left in between. The CDR3 totals 12 residues. CDR3 amino acids: CAWRSWVGEQYF. The DNA of the CDR3 is TGTGCCTGGAGGTCTTGGGTTGGCGAGCAGTACTTC.

This CDR3 reads CATSVGLSGELFF. The CDR3 DNA reads as TGTGCCACCAGTGTTGGTCTCTCCGGGGAGCTGTTTTTT. This chain joins TRBV24-1 and TRBJ2-2; D not resolved. With 5 bases removed from V and 6 bases from J, the gap between germline ends came to 9 bases. Per germline, CDR1 KGHDR and CDR2 SFDVKD. The CDR3 sequence is 13 residues long.

The genes are TRBV5-1 and TRBJ2-7; the D is unclear. The CDR3 covers 13 residues. CDR1 is SGHRS, CDR2 YFSETQ, per germline. Trimming shortened V by 3 bases and J by 4 bases, and 11 bases separated the two germline ends. CDR3 DNA: TGCGCCAGCAGCTCCGCTATCGCATACGAGCAGTACTTC. It yields the protein CASSSAIAYEQYF.

This chain uses TRBV5-4 with TRBJ1-1; tentatively, D is TRBD1 (5 bases). This CDR3 has 17 amino acids. The V end was cut by 4 bases, the J end by 6 bases, with 25 bases between. Germline CDR1 is SGHNT and CDR2 is YYREEE (reference sequence). The CDR3 region has the DNA TGTGCCAGCAGCAGAGTGGGGGGTGGATTAAGAGGAGCTGAAGCTTTCTTT. This sequence encodes CASSRVGGGLRGAEAFF.

This clone appeared once. The rearrangement joins TRBV7-8 to TRBJ1-1, with TRBD1 matching over 7 bases. V shed 5 bases, J shed 5 bases, and the junction held 2 bases outside the gene matches. The germline V gene has CDR1 SGHVS and CDR2 FQNEAQ. The CDR3 is 12 amino acids. The CDR3 nucleotides are TGTGCCAGCAGCGGGACAGCTACTGAAGCTTTCTTT. Protein: CASSGTATEAFF.